This TCR beta chain emerged from a study of blood T cell repertoires in COVID-19. On the study more broadly: From T cells, B-cell-depleted T cells, or PBMCs came the material, which was cDNA or gDNA.

The data were produced by immunoSEQ multiplex PCR, yet TCRdb's version contains in-frame clones alone and is incomplete. The sample holds around 300,000 clones, about nine tenths seen once. Germline V gives CDR1 DFQATT, CDR2 SNEGSKA (reference sequence). The CDR3 extends over 11 amino acids. V was trimmed by 5 bases and J by 4 bases, leaving 6 bases between them. This clonotype was sampled from a woman aged 25 to 39 who had recovered from COVID-19. The rearrangement joins TRBV20-1 to TRBJ2-1; no firm D call. Specimen: PBMCs or T cells enriched from blood (not recorded which). Here the CDR3 reads CSAGIYNEQFF. Written as DNA, the CDR3 is TGCAGTGCTGGCATATACAATGAGCAGTTCTTC.